Sequencing of this T cell receptor beta chain was carried out in a study of OX40 agonist ivuxolimab in advanced cancers. V lost 2 bases and J lost 7, with 11 bases in between. The germline gives CDR1 MDHEN, CDR2 SYDVKM. The CDR3 consists of 13 residues. Some clones are missing from TCRdb's copy, which holds only in-frame ones; the method was immunoSEQ multiplex PCR. The sample carries 55,000 to 80,000 clones, 80% to 90% recorded once. The clonotype comes from an adult with an advanced solid tumor such as melanoma, head and neck, liver or kidney cancer. This rearrangement joins TRBV28 to TRBJ1-2; D is possibly TRBD1 (6 bases). The starting material was CD4+ or CD8+ T cells sorted from blood, obtained in a trial of the OX40 agonist ivuxolimab. This chain's CDR3 is CASSLMGGGGYTF. The CDR3 DNA follows: TGTGCCAGCAGTTTAATGGGGGGCGGTGGCTACACCTTC.